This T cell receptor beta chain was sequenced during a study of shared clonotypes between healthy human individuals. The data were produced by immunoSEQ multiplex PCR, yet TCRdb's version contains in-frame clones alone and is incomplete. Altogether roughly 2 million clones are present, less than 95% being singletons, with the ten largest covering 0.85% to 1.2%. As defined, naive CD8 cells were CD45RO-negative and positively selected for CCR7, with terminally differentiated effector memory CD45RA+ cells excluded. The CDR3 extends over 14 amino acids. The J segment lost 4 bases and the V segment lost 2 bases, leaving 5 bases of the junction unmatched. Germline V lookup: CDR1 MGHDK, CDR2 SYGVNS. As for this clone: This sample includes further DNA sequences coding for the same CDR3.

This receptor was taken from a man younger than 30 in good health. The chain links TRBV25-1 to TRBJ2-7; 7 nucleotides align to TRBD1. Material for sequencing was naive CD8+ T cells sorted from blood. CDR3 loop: CASSELGTAYEQYF. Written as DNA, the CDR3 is TGTGCCAGCAGTGAACTCGGGACAGCTTACGAGCAGTACTTC.